Below are 5 T cell receptor beta chains sequenced from a single sample in a study of neurological immune-mediated disorders. MiXCR, applied by TCRdb to the 5' RACE reads, yields one record per CDR3 protein. The sample consists of tens of thousands of distinct CDR3 sequences, roughly 5% of them appearing once. Source material: PBMCs. Receptors were obtained from a human donor with multiple sclerosis. The donor label of this sample is uncertain.

The V and J genes are TRBV5-1 and TRBJ1-1, with D perhaps TRBD1 (5 bases). This CDR3 spans 14 amino acids. Trimming took off 0 bases at V and 2 bases at J, with 8 bases between the two ends. The germline V gene encodes CDR1 SGHRS and CDR2 YFSETQ. The CDR3 DNA reads as TGCGCCAGCAGCTTGGTAGGGGTTAACACTGAAGCTTTCTTT. Translation: CASSLVGVNTEAFF.

This clonotype was counted ten times or more. V is TRBV5-1 and J is TRBJ2-7; tentative D call: TRBD1 (5 bases). This CDR3 has 15 residues. The V gene's germline CDR1 is SGHRS and CDR2 YFSETQ. V was shortened by 0 bases and J by 2 bases, with 12 bases between the two germline ends. The CDR3 protein is CASSLAPAGTYEQYF. CDR3 coding DNA: TGCGCCAGCAGCTTGGCCCCGGCAGGGACCTACGAGCAGTACTTC.

This clonotype has a count of ten or more. The V and J genes are TRBV5-4 and TRBJ2-3; a weak D match, TRBD2 (6 bases). V lost 3 bases and J 4 bases, leaving 15 bases between the germline ends. Germline V gene lookup returns CDR1 SGHNT and CDR2 YYREEE (reference sequence). This CDR3 is 15 amino acids long. The CDR3 bases are TGTGCCAGCAGCTCAGCGGGTACGGGAGCAGATACGCAGTATTTT. Residues: CASSSAGTGADTQYF.

This clonotype was found many times. J is TRBJ1-1 and V is TRBV29-1, with D uncertain. V was trimmed by 7 bases and J by 4 bases, leaving 16 bases between them. The V gene's germline CDR1 is SQVTM and CDR2 ANQGSEA. The CDR3 covers 13 residues. The CDR3 region has the DNA TGCAGCGCCTTTCTGGGGTTGGGCACTGAAGCTTTCTTT. Protein sequence: CSAFLGLGTEAFF.

At least ten counts were recorded for this clonotype. V usage is TRBV6-1 and J usage is TRBJ2-3; D gene ambiguous. This CDR3 region has 13 residues. Germline CDR1 and CDR2: MNHNS and SASEGT. Trimming left V 5 bases short and J 4 bases short, with 10 bases between. CDR3 protein: CASSLEIPDTQYF. The CDR3 DNA is TGTGCCAGCAGTCTCGAAATCCCAGATACGCAGTATTTT.